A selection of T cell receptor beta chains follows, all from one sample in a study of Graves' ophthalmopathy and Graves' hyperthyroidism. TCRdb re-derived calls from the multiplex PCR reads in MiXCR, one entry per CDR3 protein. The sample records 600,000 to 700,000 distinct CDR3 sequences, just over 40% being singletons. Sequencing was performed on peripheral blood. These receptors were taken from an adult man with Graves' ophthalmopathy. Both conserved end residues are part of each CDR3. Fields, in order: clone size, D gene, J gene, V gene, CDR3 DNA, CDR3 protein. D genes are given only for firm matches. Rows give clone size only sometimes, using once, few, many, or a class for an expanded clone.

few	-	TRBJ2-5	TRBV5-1	TGCGCCAGCAGCCCGGCGGGCCCCGAGACCCAGTACTTC	CASSPAGPETQYF
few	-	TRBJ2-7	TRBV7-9	TGTGCCAGCAGCTATGTACCCCACGAGCAGTACTTC	CASSYVPHEQYF
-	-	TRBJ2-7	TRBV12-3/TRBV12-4	TGTGCCAGCAGTTTGAGCCCCCGGGACTACGAGCAGTACTTC	CASSLSPRDYEQYF
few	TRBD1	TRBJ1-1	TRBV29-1	TGTGCCTATTCACGGGACAGCTTGAACACTGAAGCTTTCTTT	CAYSRDSLNTEAFF
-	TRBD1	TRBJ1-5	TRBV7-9	TGTGCCAGCAGCTCTGGGACAGGGGAACATCAGCCCCAGCATTTT	CASSSGTGEHQPQHF
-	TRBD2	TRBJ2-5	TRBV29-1	TGCAGCGTTGGACTACCCCTTTACGGGACTATGCAAGAGACCCAGTACTTC	CSVGLPLYGTMQETQYF
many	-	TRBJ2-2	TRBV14	TGTGCCAGCAGCCACAGGGGCCACACCGGGGAGCTGTTTTTT	CASSHRGHTGELFF
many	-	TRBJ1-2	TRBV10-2	TGCGCCAGCAGTGTTAGGGACAAGGGATACCATGGCTACACCTTC	CASSVRDKGYHGYTF
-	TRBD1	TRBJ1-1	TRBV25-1	TGTGCCAGCAGCCAAGACAGGGGCGTTAACTCTGAAGCTTTCTTT	CASSQDRGVNSEAFF
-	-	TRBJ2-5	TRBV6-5	TGTGCCAGCAGTGTTTCGGGACTCATGTACCAAGAGACCCAGTACTTC	CASSVSGLMYQETQYF
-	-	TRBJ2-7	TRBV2	TGTGCCAGCAGTGAAGAGAGGCAGTACTTC	CASSEERQYF
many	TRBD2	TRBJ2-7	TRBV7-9	TGTGCCAGCAGCCAAGAGGGACTAGCGGGGAACTACGAGCAGTACTTC	CASSQEGLAGNYEQYF
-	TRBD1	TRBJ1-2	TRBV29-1	TGCAGCGTTGGTCAGGGGGCAGGGCCCTATGGCTACACCTTC	CSVGQGAGPYGYTF
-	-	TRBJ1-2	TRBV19	TGTGCCAGTAGTATTAGGCATCAGCGGGGAAGAGGCTACACCTTC	CASSIRHQRGRGYTF
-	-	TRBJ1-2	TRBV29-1	TGCAGCGCAATGGGAGGTGGCTACACCTTC	CSAMGGGYTF
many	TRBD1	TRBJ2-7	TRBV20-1	TGCAGTGCTAGGGGACAGGGAGGCTACGAGCAGTACTTC	CSARGQGGYEQYF
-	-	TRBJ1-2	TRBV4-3	TGCGCCAGCAGCCAAGATCTGGGTAGAGTGCGGGGGATCTATGGCTACACCTTC	CASSQDLGRVRGIYGYTF
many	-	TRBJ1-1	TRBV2	TGTGCCAGCAGTGTGTCAAGGGTGGACCCTGTTGCTGAAGCTTTCTTT	CASSVSRVDPVAEAFF
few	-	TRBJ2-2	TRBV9	TGTGCCAGCAGCGTTTGGGACACCGGGGAGCTGTTTTTT	CASSVWDTGELFF
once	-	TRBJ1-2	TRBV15	TGTGCCACCAGCAGAGATCGAGGGGATGGCTACACCTTC	CATSRDRGDGYTF
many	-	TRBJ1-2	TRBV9	TGTGCCAGCAGCGAGGACGGTAACTATGGCTACACCTTC	CASSEDGNYGYTF
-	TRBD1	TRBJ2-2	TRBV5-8	TGTGCCAGCACCTTGCCGGGACAGGGGAACACCGGGGAGCTGTTTTTT	CASTLPGQGNTGELFF
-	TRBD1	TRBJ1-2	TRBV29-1	TGCAGCCCCGACAGGGTGAATGGCTACACCTTC	CSPDRVNGYTF
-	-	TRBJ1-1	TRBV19	TGTGCCAGTACAGCAGGGAACACTGAAGCTTTCTTT	CASTAGNTEAFF
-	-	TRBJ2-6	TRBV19	TGTGCCAGTAGGACAGTCTCTGGGGCCAACGTCCTGACTTTC	CASRTVSGANVLTF
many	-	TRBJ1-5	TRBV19	TGTGCCAGTAGTATCCAGGAGCCGACGGGTCAGCCCCAGCATTTT	CASSIQEPTGQPQHF
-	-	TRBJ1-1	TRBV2	TGTGCCAGCAAGGGTGGGATTGAGGCTTTCTTT	CASKGGIEAFF
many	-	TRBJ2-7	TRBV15	TGTGCCACCAGCAGAGATCTGGAACCCTTACGGTACGAGCAGTACTTC	CATSRDLEPLRYEQYF
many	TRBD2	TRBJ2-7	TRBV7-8	TGTGCCAGCAGCTTAGTGGCTAGCGGGGGGCCCACCTACGAGCAGTACTTC	CASSLVASGGPTYEQYF
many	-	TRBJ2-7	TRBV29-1	TGCAGCGTTGTAACCAAGAGCTCCTACGAGCAGTACTTC	CSVVTKSSYEQYF
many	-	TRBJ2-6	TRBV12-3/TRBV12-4	TGTGCCAGCAGTTTCTGGAGCGCCTCTGGGGCCAACGTCCTGACTTTC	CASSFWSASGANVLTF
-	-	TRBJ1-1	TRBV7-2	TGTGCCTGGGGGATTCACGGGACACTTGAAGCTTTCTTT	CAWGIHGTLEAFF
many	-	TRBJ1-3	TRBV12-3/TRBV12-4	TGTGCCAGCGTGTCACGAGGGATACTTTCTGGAAACACCATATATTTT	CASVSRGILSGNTIYF
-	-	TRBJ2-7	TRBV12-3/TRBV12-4	TGTGCCAGCACCCAGGACTTCTCCTACGAGCAGTACTTC	CASTQDFSYEQYF
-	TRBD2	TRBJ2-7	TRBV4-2	TGTGTCAGCAGCCAAGGGGTACTAGCGGGAGTGAATGAGCAGTACTTC	CVSSQGVLAGVNEQYF
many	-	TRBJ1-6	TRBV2	TGTGCCAGCAGTAGGGGCAGATATTCACCCCTCCACTTT	CASSRGRYSPLHF
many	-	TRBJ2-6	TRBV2	TGTGCCAGCAGTGAAGGTGGATATTTGGCTGGGGCCAACGTCCTGACTTTC	CASSEGGYLAGANVLTF
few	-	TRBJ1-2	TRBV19	TGTGCCAGTTACAGGGTTACGAATGGCTACACCTTC	CASYRVTNGYTF
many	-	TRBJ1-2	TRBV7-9	TGTGCCAGCAGCTTATGGGAACACTATGGCTACACCTTC	CASSLWEHYGYTF
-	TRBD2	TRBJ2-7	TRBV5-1	TGCGCCAGCAGCTTGGGCGTCGGACTAGCGGGTTACTACGAGCAGTACTTC	CASSLGVGLAGYYEQYF
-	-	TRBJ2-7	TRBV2	TGTGCCAGCAGTTTCGGACACTTACGGTACGAGCAGTACTTC	CASSFGHLRYEQYF
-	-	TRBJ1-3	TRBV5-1	TGCGCCAGCAGCCAAGGACTTTTAATGGGCTCTGGAAACACCATATATTTT	CASSQGLLMGSGNTIYF
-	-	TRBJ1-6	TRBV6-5	TGTGCCATCAGTTACTCCAGCCTAGGTTCACCCCTCCACTTT	CAISYSSLGSPLHF
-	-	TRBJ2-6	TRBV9	TGTGCCAGCAGCCCACGGCCAGGTCGTCCTGAAGCTTTC	CASSPRPGRPEAF
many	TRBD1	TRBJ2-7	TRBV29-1	TGCAGCGTTGAAGATCAGGGGACAGGGGAAATCTACGAGCAGTACTTC	CSVEDQGTGEIYEQYF
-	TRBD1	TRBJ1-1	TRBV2	TGTGCCAGCAGGAGGGACAGTCTCACTGAAGCTTTCTTT	CASRRDSLTEAFF
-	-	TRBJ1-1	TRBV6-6	TGTGCCAGCAGTTACTCGTCGGGGGCGCGTGAAGCTTTCTTT	CASSYSSGAREAFF
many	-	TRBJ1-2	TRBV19	TGTGCCAGTAGCCCTCCGGCGGCGCGCTATGGCTACACCTTC	CASSPPAARYGYTF
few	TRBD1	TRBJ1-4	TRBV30	TGTGCCTGGAGTGTGGGACAGGAGGAAAAACTGTTTTTT	CAWSVGQEEKLFF
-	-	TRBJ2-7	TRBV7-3	TGTGCCAACAGCTTTGGGGGCGGCAGTCCCTACGAGCAGTACTTC	CANSFGGGSPYEQYF
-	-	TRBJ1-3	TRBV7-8	TGTGCCAGCAGTTACTCGACCCCCTCTGGAAACACCATATATTTT	CASSYSTPSGNTIYF
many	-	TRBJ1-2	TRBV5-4	TGTGCCAGCAGCTTGGACAGGATGAACTATGGCTACACCTTC	CASSLDRMNYGYTF
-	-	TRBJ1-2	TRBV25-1	TGTGCCAGCAGTCTGGGGACGGAATCGTGGCGCTACACCTTC	CASSLGTESWRYTF
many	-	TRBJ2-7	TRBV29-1	TGCAGCGTTGAAGATCGCAATGGAGGATACGAGCAGTACTTC	CSVEDRNGGYEQYF
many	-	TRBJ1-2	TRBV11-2	TGTGCCAGCAGCTCCATAACAGGGTTTGGCTATGGCTACACCTTC	CASSSITGFGYGYTF